The rows below give T cell receptor beta chains drawn from one sample of a study of T cell responses to AZD1222 COVID-19 vaccine. Assay used: immunoSEQ multiplex PCR; TCRdb lists only in-frame clones, some missing. The table shows about 89,000 clones, with approximately 91% occurring only once. The material was peripheral blood, obtained 28 days after the second AZD1222 dose. The receptors were gathered from an adult who received the AZD1222 COVID-19 vaccine. CDR3s include the opening cysteine and the closing phenylalanine or tryptophan. A D gene is named only where the DNA matches it firmly. Size is omitted from some rows. Given values are once, few, many or a class for expanded clones.

d_call,j_call,v_call,clone_size,cdr3_aa,cdr3_nt
-,TRBJ1-2,TRBV28,-,CASGEGSNYGYTF,TGTGCCAGCGGGGAGGGGTCCAACTATGGCTACACCTTC
-,TRBJ2-3,TRBV9,-,CASSDTDTQYF,TGTGCCAGCAGCGACACAGATACGCAGTATTTT
TRBD2,TRBJ2-1,TRBV28,-,CASSLGPVAGDYNEQFF,TGTGCCAGCAGTTTAGGCCCAGTCGCGGGGGACTACAATGAGCAGTTCTTC
-,TRBJ1-1,TRBV4-2,-,CASSPSGLSTEAFF,TGTGCCAGCAGCCCCTCGGGACTAAGCACTGAAGCTTTCTTT
TRBD2,TRBJ2-2,TRBV11-3,-,CASSFRGIAGGTGELFF,TGTGCCAGCAGCTTTCGAGGCATAGCGGGGGGAACCGGGGAGCTGTTTTTT
-,TRBJ1-6,TRBV7-9,-,CASSRQASSYNSPLHF,TGTGCCAGCAGCAGACAGGCGAGCTCCTATAATTCACCCCTCCACTTT
-,TRBJ1-6,TRBV27,-,CASSRRLEQGPYNSPLHF,TGTGCCAGCAGTCGCCGTCTGGAACAGGGACCGTATAATTCACCCCTCCACTTT
-,TRBJ1-1,TRBV5-1,-,CASSWGGIPEAFF,TGCGCCAGCAGCTGGGGAGGGATCCCTGAAGCTTTCTTT
-,TRBJ1-6,TRBV21-1,-,CASSKDSCRSSYNSPLHF,TGTGCCAGCAGCAAAGATTCCTGCCGGAGCTCCTATAATTCACCCCTCCACTTT
-,TRBJ1-1,TRBV5-1,-,CASSTRGQRGNTEAFF,TGCGCCAGCAGCACAAGAGGACAGAGAGGGAACACTGAAGCTTTCTTT
-,TRBJ1-4,TRBV9,-,CASSPGPTNEKLFF,TGTGCCAGCAGCCCTGGACCGACTAATGAAAAACTGTTTTTT
TRBD1,TRBJ2-5,TRBV24-1,-,CATSDFAGTGGETQYF,TGTGCCACCAGTGATTTCGCCGGGACAGGGGGAGAGACCCAGTACTTC
-,TRBJ1-2,TRBV3-1/TRBV3-2,-,CASSPLGGPGYTF,TGTGCCAGCAGCCCCCTCGGAGGCCCTGGCTACACCTTC
-,TRBJ2-2,TRBV6-5,-,CAGKNPNTGELFF,TGTGCCGGGAAGAATCCGAACACCGGGGAGCTGTTTTTT
TRBD2,TRBJ2-1,TRBV2,-,CASSDSVAGLAGYNEQFF,TGTGCCAGCAGTGATTCCGTTGCCGGACTAGCGGGGTACAATGAGCAGTTCTTC
-,TRBJ1-1,TRBV15,-,CATREWAANTEAFF,TGTGCCACCAGGGAATGGGCAGCTAACACTGAAGCTTTCTTT
-,TRBJ2-7,TRBV12-3/TRBV12-4,once,CASLARGSYEQYF,TGTGCCAGCCTGGCCAGGGGATCCTACGAGCAGTACTTC
-,TRBJ1-2,TRBV10-2,-,CASSDPKGYTF,TGCGCCAGCAGTGATCCGAAGGGCTACACCTTC
TRBD1,TRBJ1-3,TRBV6-4,-,CASSDGTGFSGNTIYF,TGTGCCAGCAGTGACGGGACAGGGTTCTCTGGAAACACCATATATTTT
TRBD1,TRBJ1-4,TRBV13,-,CASSLSGQGYEKLFF,TGTGCCAGCAGCTTATCGGGACAGGGGTATGAAAAACTGTTTTTT
-,TRBJ1-1,TRBV18,-,CASSPDGTMNTEAFF,TGTGCCAGCTCACCTGACGGCACAATGAACACTGAAGCTTTCTTT
-,TRBJ2-1,TRBV7-6,once,CASSFGQYNEQFF,TGTGCCAGCAGCTTTGGACAGTACAATGAGCAGTTCTTC
TRBD1,TRBJ1-2,TRBV28,-,CASSFYSGQGGGYTF,TGTGCCAGCAGTTTTTACTCGGGACAGGGGGGAGGCTACACCTTC
-,TRBJ1-1,TRBV5-5,-,CASSLFLWEAEAFF,TGTGCCAGCAGCTTGTTCTTGTGGGAGGCTGAAGCTTTCTTT
-,TRBJ2-7,TRBV6-5,-,CATRRFRSRNEQYF,TGTGCCACGCGGCGATTCAGGTCAAGGAACGAGCAGTACTTC
-,TRBJ2-7,TRBV2,-,CASSQGRISYEQYF,TGTGCCAGCAGTCAGGGACGCATTTCCTACGAGCAGTACTTC
-,TRBJ1-2,TRBV6-4,-,CASSDGLNYGYTF,TGTGCCAGCAGTGACGGGCTTAACTATGGCTACACCTTC
-,TRBJ1-1,TRBV19,-,CASSSDRPRAFF,TGTGCCAGTAGTAGTGACAGGCCGCGGGCTTTCTTT
TRBD1,TRBJ1-2,TRBV6-5,-,CASRAQGAKRYGYTF,TGTGCCAGCAGAGCACAGGGGGCAAAAAGATATGGCTACACCTTC
-,TRBJ1-3,TRBV20-1,few,CSARDDRF,TGCAGTGCCCGGGACGATCGGTTT
-,TRBJ1-2,TRBV12-3/TRBV12-4,-,CASSLKVGYTF,TGTGCCAGCAGTTTAAAGGTGGGCTACACCTTC
TRBD2,TRBJ2-6,TRBV7-2,-,CASSPQTSGGANVLTF,TGTGCCAGCAGCCCCCAGACTAGCGGTGGGGCCAACGTCCTGACTTTC
-,TRBJ1-5,TRBV11-2,-,CASSLGRDNQPQHF,TGTGCCAGCAGCTTGGGGAGGGACAATCAGCCCCAGCATTTT
-,TRBJ2-2,TRBV19,-,CASSPLAAGGELFF,TGTGCCAGTAGTCCACTAGCTGCGGGCGGGGAGCTGTTTTTT
TRBD2,TRBJ2-2,TRBV5-1,-,CASSFSLAGSAGELFF,TGCGCCAGCAGCTTTTCACTAGCGGGGTCCGCCGGGGAGCTGTTTTTT
-,TRBJ1-2,TRBV10-3,-,CAISGQIYGYTF,TGTGCCATCAGTGGACAGATCTATGGCTACACCTTC